This is a list of T cell receptor beta chains from one sample in a study of neurological immune-mediated disorders. One entry per CDR3 protein results from TCRdb running MiXCR on the 5' RACE reads. The table lists approximately 70,000 distinct CDR3 sequences, approximately 5% of them singletons. Sequenced sample: PBMCs. These receptors came from a woman in her 70s with multiple sclerosis. Each CDR3 is given with its conserved first and last residue. A D gene is named only where the DNA matches it firmly. Part of the rows lack a size; the others show once, few, many or a class for expanded clones.

d_gene	abundance	v_gene	j_gene	CDR3nt	CDR3aa
NA	many	TRBV20-1	TRBJ2-1	TGCAGTGCTAGTCTAAGCAGGACCAATAACAATGAGCAGTTCTTC	CSASLSRTNNNEQFF
NA	NA	TRBV16	TRBJ1-1	TGTGCCAGCAGCCCCTTGACAGTTTTGACTGAAGCTTTCTTT	CASSPLTVLTEAFF
NA	many	TRBV20-1	TRBJ1-1	TGCAGTGCCCATGGGGGCACTGAAGCTTTCTTT	CSAHGGTEAFF
TRBD1	many	TRBV20-1	TRBJ2-7	TGCAGTGCCCCCCGACAGGGGGCCCACGAGCAGTACTTC	CSAPRQGAHEQYF
NA	many	TRBV20-1	TRBJ2-4	TGCAGTGCTCCATCCGCCTGGGTTCAGTACTTC	CSAPSAWVQYF
TRBD1	many	TRBV20-1	TRBJ2-5	TGCAGTGCTTACCTGACAGGGGTCCAAGAGACCCAGTACTTC	CSAYLTGVQETQYF
NA	many	TRBV20-1	TRBJ2-7	TGCAGTGCTATAAACACTGACGGCTCCTACGAGCAGTACTTC	CSAINTDGSYEQYF
TRBD1	many	TRBV7-2	TRBJ1-1	TGTGCCAGCAGCCCTGATGAGGACAGGTTCACTGAAGCTTTCTTT	CASSPDEDRFTEAFF
NA	many	TRBV6-5	TRBJ2-1	TGTGCCAGCAAGACCCTTCAGCGACGCTACAATGAGCAGTTCTTC	CASKTLQRRYNEQFF
NA	NA	TRBV7-6	TRBJ2-5	TGTGCCAGCAGCCCCGCCCGACTCCCCAGGGAGACCCAGTACTTC	CASSPARLPRETQYF
NA	many	TRBV5-1	TRBJ1-1	TGCGCCAGCAGCTTGGGTTATTCTGGTCAGGGAAGGGGAACTGAAGCTTTCTTT	CASSLGYSGQGRGTEAFF
TRBD1	NA	TRBV25-1	TRBJ2-3	TGTGCCAGCAGTCCACGACAGGGATCATTAGATACGCAGTATTTT	CASSPRQGSLDTQYF
TRBD1	NA	TRBV12-3/TRBV12-4	TRBJ2-2	TGTGCCAGCAGTACCCTGGGACAGGGGGATGCCGGGGAGCTGTTTTTT	CASSTLGQGDAGELFF
NA	NA	TRBV12-3/TRBV12-4	TRBJ1-5	TGTGCCAGCAGTAGGCGACCGAATCAGCCCCAGCATTTT	CASSRRPNQPQHF
TRBD2	many	TRBV7-3	TRBJ2-2	TGTGCCAGCAGCCCCCAAGCGGGACCACTAAGGGGCGGGGAGCTGTTTTTT	CASSPQAGPLRGGELFF
NA	many	TRBV20-1	TRBJ2-3	TGCAGTGCTACGCCCAACACAGATACGCAGTATTTT	CSATPNTDTQYF
NA	many	TRBV12-3/TRBV12-4	TRBJ2-1	TGTGCCAGCAGTCAGAGGACGGTAACCCATGAGCAGTTCTTC	CASSQRTVTHEQFF
NA	many	TRBV4-1	TRBJ2-3	TGCGCCAGCAGCCAAGGAGACTTGGGGCAGGATACGCAGTATTTT	CASSQGDLGQDTQYF
TRBD2	many	TRBV5-1	TRBJ2-1	TGCGCCAGCAGCTGGGATCCCGGGACTAGCGGGATCAATGAGCAGTTCTTC	CASSWDPGTSGINEQFF
NA	many	TRBV5-6	TRBJ1-2	TGTGCCAGCAGCTTGTCGTGGCCTCCTGGGAAGGGCTACACCTTC	CASSLSWPPGKGYTF
NA	many	TRBV7-9	TRBJ2-1	TGTGCCAGCAGCTTACCTGACAGATCCTACAATGAGCAGTTCTTC	CASSLPDRSYNEQFF
TRBD1	many	TRBV9	TRBJ2-3	TGTGCCAGCAGCGTAGCGTGGCAGGGGGCGTCGGATACAGATACGCAGTATTTT	CASSVAWQGASDTDTQYF
NA	many	TRBV7-9	TRBJ1-4	TGTGCCAGCAGCCCGTGGGACCGAAATGAAAAACTGTTTTTT	CASSPWDRNEKLFF
TRBD1	many	TRBV5-1	TRBJ1-1	TGCGCCAGCAGCTTGACGCAGGGGGTAGGGGACACTGAAGCTTTCTTT	CASSLTQGVGDTEAFF
NA	many	TRBV4-3	TRBJ2-2	TGCGCCAGCAGCCAAGGACAGGCGTGGAGGGGCACCGGGGAGCTGTTTTTT	CASSQGQAWRGTGELFF
NA	many	TRBV6-2/TRBV6-3	TRBJ2-2	TGTGCCATCCAATATGGGGGGCTCCCCACCGGGGAGCTGTTTTTT	CAIQYGGLPTGELFF
NA	many	TRBV5-1	TRBJ2-1	TGCGCCAGCAGCATAGGACAGCCTTATGAGCAGTTCTTC	CASSIGQPYEQFF
TRBD2	few	TRBV12-3/TRBV12-4	TRBJ2-1	TGTGCCAGCCATAGCGGGACTAACAATGAGCAGTTCTTC	CASHSGTNNEQFF
NA	many	TRBV5-1	TRBJ2-3	TGCGCCAGCAGCCCTAGCGTCTTGGGCACAGATACGCAGTATTTT	CASSPSVLGTDTQYF
TRBD1	many	TRBV12-3/TRBV12-4	TRBJ2-7	TGTGCCAGCAGCTTGGTCGGGACAGTAGGCTACGAGCAGTACTTC	CASSLVGTVGYEQYF
TRBD2	many	TRBV5-1	TRBJ2-1	TGCGCCAGCAGCTTTACTAGCGGGAGGGCCGGGGAGCAGTTCTTC	CASSFTSGRAGEQFF
TRBD2	many	TRBV20-1	TRBJ2-3	TGCAGTGCTACTTCGACTAGCGGGGGCACAGATACGCAGTATTTT	CSATSTSGGTDTQYF
NA	many	TRBV20-1	TRBJ2-1	TGCAGTGGGTCTTTCCACTCCTCCAGGAATGAGCAGTTCTTC	CSGSFHSSRNEQFF
NA	many	TRBV10-3	TRBJ1-4	TGTGCCATCAGTGATCCTGTGCAGGGTATTAATGAAAAACTGTTTTTT	CAISDPVQGINEKLFF
NA	many	TRBV5-1	TRBJ1-3	TGCGCCAGCAGCTTTGGAGGGGCTGGAAACACCATATATTTT	CASSFGGAGNTIYF
NA	many	TRBV4-3	TRBJ2-5	TGCGCCAGCAGCCAAGATAAGATGGTGGGCCTAGGGGCCCAGTACTTC	CASSQDKMVGLGAQYF
NA	many	TRBV12-3/TRBV12-4	TRBJ1-4	TGTGCCAGCAGTTTTGGAGCAACTAATGAAAAACTGTTTTTT	CASSFGATNEKLFF
TRBD2	many	TRBV3-1	TRBJ2-4	TGTGCCAGCAGCCAAGATCTCGGATCGCTAGCGGGAGCCAAAAACATTCAGTACTTC	CASSQDLGSLAGAKNIQYF
TRBD2	few	TRBV12-3/TRBV12-4	TRBJ2-5	TGTGCCAGCAGAACGGGGGGGACAGAGACCCAGTACTTC	CASRTGGTETQYF
TRBD2	many	TRBV5-1	TRBJ2-2	TGCGCCAGCAGCGGGCCTAGCGGGAACACCGGGGAGCTGTTTTTT	CASSGPSGNTGELFF
NA	many	TRBV20-1	TRBJ2-5	TGCAGTGCTAGAGATCGCAGGTTCCAAGAGACCCAGTACTTC	CSARDRRFQETQYF
TRBD1	many	TRBV27	TRBJ1-6	TGTGCCAGCAGTCCCCCCGGACAGGGCCTTCGATCCCTCCACTTT	CASSPPGQGLRSLHF
TRBD2	many	TRBV9	TRBJ2-3	TGTGCCAGCACCTCCGGGGAGGGGCAATACACAGATACGCAGTATTTT	CASTSGEGQYTDTQYF
NA	many	TRBV20-1	TRBJ1-2	TGCAGTGCTAGACCCGCGGACAGTAACTATGGCTACACCTTC	CSARPADSNYGYTF
TRBD2	many	TRBV20-1	TRBJ2-1	TGCAGTGCCCGACTAGCGGGAGGAGGTAATGAGCAGTTCTTC	CSARLAGGGNEQFF
NA	many	TRBV12-3/TRBV12-4	TRBJ2-2	TGTGCCAGCAGTTTAAAAGGGGCCCTGTTTTTT	CASSLKGALFF